These 18 T cell receptor beta chains originate from one sample sequenced in a study of T cells in localized non-small cell lung cancer. The table came from immunoSEQ multiplex PCR; TCRdb's copy has only in-frame clones and leaves some out. This sample has under 95,000 clones, with 80% found just once. The source was peripheral blood, collected before any cancer treatment. The receptor set was obtained from a female donor at least 60 years old with stage I lung adenocarcinoma.

V gene TRBV6-5 combines with J gene TRBJ2-2; no firm D call. Germline CDR1 and CDR2: MNHEY and SVGAGI. V was cut by 1 base and J by 6 bases, with 9 bases left in between. This CDR3 has 14 residues. CDR3 protein: CASSYWGRAGELFF. In DNA, the CDR3 is TGTGCCAGCAGTTACTGGGGAAGAGCCGGGGAGCTGTTTTTT.

The CDR3 here is CASSKVGGYRHNTQYF. The CDR3 bases are TGTGCCAGCAGCAAAGTAGGCGGGTACCGCCACAATACGCAGTATTTT. The chain links TRBV21-1 to TRBJ2-3; the table's D call of TRBD2 was not tested on the DNA. TRBV21-1 is flagged as a pseudogene. The CDR3 length is 16 residues.

The rearrangement links TRBV19 to TRBJ1-4; the match to TRBD1 covers 10 bases. Germline CDR1 is LNHDA and CDR2 is SQIVND (reference sequence). V shed 5 bases and J 5 bases; nucleotides not matched to a gene: 5. The CDR3 is 15 residues long. CDR3 sequence reads: CASSAWTGGNEKLFF. The CDR3 DNA reads TGTGCCAGTAGTGCCTGGACAGGGGGAAATGAAAAACTGTTTTTT.

V usage is TRBV18 and J usage is TRBJ2-3, with D perhaps being TRBD1 or TRBD2 (5 bases each). Germline CDR1 KGHSH, CDR2 LQKENI. This CDR3 has 17 amino acids. V lost 1 base to trimming and J lost 1 base, with 15 bases between them. The CDR3 DNA follows: TGTGCCAGCTCACCACTTAGAGTGGGGACCGGCACAGATACGCAGTATTTT. Amino acids: CASSPLRVGTGTDTQYF.

The CDR3 here is CASSMGLAGKIDTQYF. CDR3 nucleotide sequence: TGTGCCAGCAGCATGGGACTAGCGGGGAAAATAGATACGCAGTATTTT. The V gene is TRBV6-6, the J gene TRBJ2-3; 13 bases align to TRBD2. V gave up 6 bases and J gave up 5 bases; unmatched junction bases: 8. CDR3 length equals 16 residues. Germline V gene sequence: CDR1 MNHNY, CDR2 SVGAGI (reference sequence).

This clone was seen a single time. This rearrangement joins TRBV4-2 to TRBJ1-4; D not resolved. The CDR3 is 16 residues long. Germline loops: CDR1 LGHNA, CDR2 YNFKEQ. Trimming pared 0 bases from V and 5 bases from J, leaving 13 bases between. The CDR3 loop reads CASSQESARKNEKLFF. The CDR3, as DNA: TGTGCCAGCAGCCAAGAATCCGCTCGGAAAAATGAAAAACTGTTTTTT.

Written as DNA, the CDR3 is TGTGCCAGCAGCTTGTTGACAGCGAGCTACAATGAGCAGTTCTTC. It codes for CASSLLTASYNEQFF. The chain uses TRBV5-6 and TRBJ2-1, with D possibly TRBD1 on 5 matching bases. V shed 1 base and J shed 3 bases, with 11 bases lying between them. CDR1 and CDR2 from the germline V gene are SGHDT and YYEEEE. The CDR3 consists of 15 residues.

The chain joins TRBV6-5 to TRBJ2-5; maybe TRBD1 (6 bases). Germline V CDR1 and CDR2: MNHEY, SVGAGI. V was trimmed by 5 bases and J by 7 bases, leaving 14 bases between them. This CDR3 is 13 amino acids long. The CDR3 nucleotides are TGTGCCAGCAGTCCTACAGGGTCGGCGACCCAGTACTTC. As protein: CASSPTGSATQYF.

The chain links TRBV21-1 to TRBJ1-1; TRBD1 was called by the table and not checked on the DNA. TRBV21-1 constitutes a pseudogene. CDR3 length: 15 residues. CDR3 sequence (DNA): TGTGCCAGCAAAAGGGACAGGTCGATGAACACTGAAGCTTTCTTT. Residues: CASKRDRSMNTEAFF.

This chain connects TRBV19 to TRBJ1-5; maybe TRBD1 (6 bases). The CDR3 loop spans 13 amino acids. V was shortened by 5 bases and J by 9 bases, with 14 bases between the two germline ends. The V gene's germline CDR1 is LNHDA and CDR2 SQIVND (reference sequence). The CDR3 loop is CASSEGGRGPQHF. The CDR3 DNA is TGTGCCAGTAGTGAGGGGGGCCGGGGGCCCCAGCATTTT.

This clone is a singleton in its sample. V gene TRBV10-1 combines with J gene TRBJ2-7, with 7 bases identical to TRBD2. The CDR3 spans 14 residues. Looked up from germline, CDR1 is WNHNN and CDR2 is SYGVQD (reference sequence). The CDR3 DNA is TGCGCTCACAAGCGGGGATGGGGTTCAGGCGAGCAGTACTTC. This gives the protein CAHKRGWGSGEQYF.

V usage is TRBV4-2 and J usage is TRBJ2-2; D call uncertain. The CDR3 is 16 residues long. Germline V gene sequence: CDR1 LGHNA, CDR2 YNFKEQ. Trimming removed 0 bases at V and 6 bases at J, with 14 bases between. CDR3 coding DNA: TGTGCCAGCAGCCAAGAGGGTTCGGGTGGTTCCGGGGAGCTGTTTTTT. Its translation: CASSQEGSGGSGELFF.

V is TRBV6-1 and J is TRBJ1-1; D might be TRBD1 (5 bases). V gave up 3 bases and J gave up 1 base, with 12 bases separating them. The germline V gene has CDR1 MNHNS and CDR2 SASEGT. The CDR3 is 15 amino acids. The CDR3 loop reads CASSDVGTGNTEAFF. CDR3 DNA sequence: TGTGCCAGCAGTGACGTCGGGACGGGGAACACTGAAGCTTTCTTT.

The CDR3 loop reads CAIIPRGRRTEAFF. The CDR3 DNA reads TGTGCCATCATCCCCAGGGGGCGACGGACTGAAGCTTTCTTT. The chain is built from TRBV28 and TRBJ1-1; 8 positions match TRBD1. Trimming took 10 bases from V and 5 from J; bases not matched to a gene: 12. Per germline, CDR1 MDHEN and CDR2 SYDVKM. This CDR3 is 14 amino acids long.

This clone is medium-sized (0.01 to 0.1%) in the sample. The chain recombines TRBV6-5 with TRBJ1-5, with D hard to call. The CDR3 totals 14 residues. V dropped 7 bases and J dropped 1 base, with 11 bases sitting between them. Germline CDR1 is MNHEY and CDR2 is SVGAGI. The CDR3 DNA reads TGTGCCAGCAACCCGACCGGGAGCAATCAGCCCCAGCATTTT. It codes for CASNPTGSNQPQHF.

The chain combines TRBV30 with TRBJ2-7; possible D gene TRBD1, 6 bases. The CDR3 is 12 amino acids. Germline values: CDR1 GTSNPN, CDR2 SVGIG (reference sequence). V shed 3 bases and J shed 6 bases, with 12 bases lying between them. The CDR3 DNA reads TGTGCCTGGAGCCGGACAGAATCCGAGCAGTACTTC. It is translated as CAWSRTESEQYF.

CDR3 coding DNA: TGTGCCAGCAGGGGGCAGGGCTCTGGAAACACCATATATTTT. Translated, it gives CASRGQGSGNTIYF. V usage is TRBV5-4 and J usage is TRBJ1-3; a possible D gene is TRBD1 (5 bases). This CDR3 is built from 14 residues. Germline V gene sequence: CDR1 SGHNT, CDR2 YYREEE (reference sequence). V dropped 5 bases and J dropped 0 bases, with 9 bases sitting between them.

The chain combines TRBV30 with TRBJ2-1; 11 bases agree with TRBD2. The CDR3 is made up of 15 amino acids. V trimming: 5 bases; J trimming: 4 bases; junction bases outside the gene matches: 7. Germline V lookup: CDR1 GTSNPN, CDR2 SVGIG (reference sequence). CDR3 in DNA: TGTGCCTGGGTACTAGCGGGGGACCTTTACAATGAGCAGTTCTTC. This codes for CAWVLAGDLYNEQFF. The full variable domain, in which reference TRBV30 and TRBJ2-1 provide the parts outside the CDR3, is SQTIHQWPATLVQPVGSPLSLECTVEGTSNPNLYWYRQAAGRGLQLLFYSVGIGQISSEVPQNLSASRPQDRQFILSSKKLLLSDSGFYLCAWVLAGDLYNEQFFGPGTRLTVL.